The 25 T cell receptor beta chains below were found in one sample sequenced in a study of blood T cell repertoires in COVID-19. Clones were read by immunoSEQ multiplex PCR, and TCRdb kept only the in-frame ones, dropping some. This table holds about 59,000 clones, around 81% found once. Sequencing was performed on peripheral blood. The receptors here all came from a man aged 55-75 years with acute or convalescent COVID-19.

This clone was detected only a few times. The chain joins TRBV29-1 to TRBJ2-1; weak D call: TRBD2 (6 bases). V gave up 1 base and J gave up 5 bases, with 21 bases separating them. The CDR3 covers 17 residues. Germline loops: CDR1 SQVTM, CDR2 ANQGSEA. The CDR3 here is CSVEGPPGGARHNEQFF. The CDR3, as DNA: TGCAGCGTTGAAGGCCCCCCAGGCGGGGCCCGACACAATGAGCAGTTCTTC.

This chain links TRBV27 with TRBJ2-1; the D gene is possibly TRBD2 (6 bases). The length of the CDR3 is 15 residues. Germline-derived CDR1 and CDR2 are MNHEY and SMNVEV (reference sequence). V dropped 6 bases and J dropped 7 bases, with 19 bases sitting between them. The DNA of the CDR3 is TGTGCCAGCAGCTCCAGTGCGGGAAGGGGTAATGAGCAGTTCTTC. Amino acids: CASSSSAGRGNEQFF.

The chain combines TRBV18 with TRBJ1-5; no firm D call. Germline loops: CDR1 KGHSH, CDR2 LQKENI. The CDR3 is 14 amino acids. V was clipped by 5 bases and J by 0 bases, with 8 bases between them. In DNA form, the CDR3 reads TGTGCCAGCTCAGCGGGCGGTAGCAATCAGCCCCAGCATTTT. This codes for CASSAGGSNQPQHF.

The chain links TRBV2 to TRBJ2-7; D ambiguous. Germline assignment: CDR1 SNHLY and CDR2 FYNNEI. The CDR3 loop spans 13 amino acids. V was cut by 7 bases and J by 4 bases, with 14 bases left in between. CDR3 nucleotides: TGTGCCAGCAAACTCGGAGAGTTTTACGAGCAGTACTTC. It codes for CASKLGEFYEQYF.

The genes are TRBV9 and TRBJ2-3; 8 bases align to TRBD1. Losses at the gene ends were 4 bases for V and 2 bases for J; bases not matched to a gene: 6. The CDR3 extends over 15 amino acids. In germline, CDR1 is SGDLS, CDR2 YYNGEE. The CDR3 region is CASSRTGTYTDTQYF. DNA of the CDR3: TGTGCCAGCAGCAGGACAGGGACCTACACAGATACGCAGTATTTT.

The genes are TRBV6-5 and TRBJ1-6; D ambiguous. V was pared by 0 bases and J by 0 bases, with 6 bases between. This CDR3 has 16 amino acids. Germline V CDR1 and CDR2: MNHEY, SVGAGI. As DNA, the CDR3 is TGTGCCAGCAGTTACTCGAGGAGCTCCTATAATTCACCCCTCCACTTT. Encoded protein: CASSYSRSSYNSPLHF.

The V and J genes are TRBV28 and TRBJ2-7, with D uncertain. Looked up from germline, CDR1 is MDHEN and CDR2 is SYDVKM. The CDR3 is 13 residues long. V was clipped by 3 bases and J by 1 base, with 7 bases between them. DNA for the CDR3: TGTGCCAGCAGTTTTAGTGGTTCCTACGAGCAGTACTTC. It specifies CASSFSGSYEQYF.

This rearrangement joins TRBV10-3 to TRBJ2-2, with D uncertain. The CDR3 has 14 residues. The ends were cut back, 3 bases at V and 3 bases at J, with 8 bases in the middle. Per germline, CDR1 ENHRY and CDR2 SYGVKD. This CDR3 reads CAISERSDTGELFF. In DNA, the CDR3 is TGTGCCATCAGTGAACGGTCCGACACCGGGGAGCTGTTTTTT.

The chain combines TRBV6-5 with TRBJ1-2; tentative D call: TRBD1 (5 bases). The CDR3 length is 12 residues. The germline gives CDR1 MNHEY, CDR2 SVGAGI. V was cut by 4 bases and J by 8 bases, with 11 bases left in between. Here the CDR3 DNA reads TGTGCCAGCAGTTCGCAGGGTTGGGGCTACACCTTC. Its protein product is CASSSQGWGYTF.

The CDR3 DNA sequence: TGTGCCAGCAGCCGACGGACGGGGTCCGGCACAGATACGCAGTATTTT. Translated, it gives CASSRRTGSGTDTQYF. The chain couples TRBV3-1 (or the pseudogene TRBV3-2) to TRBJ2-3; D is possibly TRBD2 (5 bases). The germline V gene encodes CDR1 LGHDT and CDR2 YNNKEL (reference sequence). The CDR3 covers 16 residues. V lost 4 bases, J lost 1 base, and 15 bases lay in between.

This clone has just a few counts. The chain is built from TRBV5-6 and TRBJ2-1; 8 bases agree with TRBD2. CDR3 size: 17 residues. Looked up from germline, CDR1 is SGHDT and CDR2 is YYEEEE. Trimming at V came to 1 base and at J to 6 bases, leaving 12 bases not matched to a gene. In nucleotides, the CDR3 is TGTGCCAGCAGCTTGCGAATCAATAGCGGGGTGGGCAATGAGCAGTTCTTC. Protein product: CASSLRINSGVGNEQFF. The full variable domain, in which reference TRBV5-6 and TRBJ2-1 provide the parts outside the CDR3, is DAGVTQSPTHLIKTRGQQVTLRCSPKSGHDTVSWYQQALGQGPQFIFQYYEEEERQRGNFPDRFSGHQFPNYSSELNVNALLLGDSALYLCASSLRINSGVGNEQFFGPGTRLTVL.

This chain connects TRBV6-1 to TRBJ2-7; TRBD1 might be the D (6 bases). Trimming took off 2 bases at V and 3 bases at J, with 14 bases between the two ends. This CDR3 has 15 amino acids. Per germline, CDR1 MNHNS and CDR2 SASEGT. Here the CDR3 reads CASSELNLQGYEQYF. CDR3 DNA: TGTGCCAGCAGTGAATTAAATTTACAGGGCTACGAGCAGTACTTC.

The chain carries TRBV4-2 and TRBJ2-1; D possibly corresponds to TRBD2 (5 bases). The CDR3 consists of 14 residues. V gave up 5 bases and J gave up 8 bases, with 16 bases separating them. From germline, CDR1 is LGHNA and CDR2 YNFKEQ. The CDR3 protein is CASSARLPTDEQFF. CDR3 nucleotide sequence: TGTGCCAGCAGCGCGCGACTACCTACGGATGAGCAGTTCTTC.

This clone was seen a few times. V and J are TRBV19 and TRBJ1-4, with 11 positions matching TRBD1. CDR1 and CDR2 (germline): LNHDA, SQIVND (reference sequence). V lost 8 bases, J lost 8 bases, and 16 bases stayed unmatched. This CDR3 has 17 amino acids. CDR3 region: CASRPGTGGRSGEKLFF. CDR3 coding DNA: TGTGCCAGTCGCCCCGGGACAGGGGGTCGGAGCGGGGAAAAACTGTTTTTT.

The chain links TRBV5-1 to TRBJ2-3; the D gene is possibly TRBD2 (6 bases). V was clipped by 0 bases and J by 4 bases, with 9 bases between them. This CDR3 has 14 amino acids. The V gene's germline CDR1 is SGHRS and CDR2 YFSETQ. The CDR3 DNA is TGCGCCAGCAGCTTGGGGGGCGGGGCAGATACGCAGTATTTT. It encodes CASSLGGGADTQYF.

This chain links TRBV29-1 with TRBJ1-3; 7 bases map to TRBD1. V gave up 6 bases and J gave up 1 base; unmatched junction bases: 9. Germline CDR1 and CDR2: SQVTM and ANQGSEA. CDR3 length equals 15 residues. The CDR3 DNA follows: TGCAGCGTCGTTCGGACAGGAATTTCTGGAAACACCATATATTTT. Translation gives CSVVRTGISGNTIYF.

The rearrangement uses TRBV6-4 and TRBJ2-3, with TRBD2 identical over 7 bases. The CDR3 covers 12 residues. Germline-derived CDR1 and CDR2 are MRHNA and SNTAGT. V trimming: 8 bases; J trimming: 4 bases; junction bases outside the gene matches: 3. As DNA, the CDR3 is TGTGCCAGCTCGGGGGGTGCAGATACGCAGTATTTT. This encodes CASSGGADTQYF.

The genes are TRBV6-1 and TRBJ2-7, with 10 bases aligning to TRBD2. Losses at the gene ends were 1 base for V and 4 bases for J; bases not matched to a gene: 7. CDR3 length equals 16 residues. The germline gives CDR1 MNHNS, CDR2 SASEGT. In DNA form, the CDR3 reads TGTGCCAGCAGTGAAGGGTTAGCGGGGGGCGCATACGAGCAGTACTTC. Its translation is CASSEGLAGGAYEQYF.

The chain couples TRBV2 to TRBJ2-3; 8 bases fit TRBD1. The trim removed 5 bases at V and 6 bases at J, leaving 4 bases unmatched. This CDR3 is 13 amino acids long. Germline V gene lookup returns CDR1 SNHLY and CDR2 FYNNEI. CDR3 amino acids: CASSRTGLDTQYF. CDR3 coding DNA: TGTGCCAGCAGTCGGACAGGGTTGGATACGCAGTATTTT.

The V and J genes are TRBV6-5 and TRBJ1-2; a weak D match, TRBD1 (5 bases). Trimming took off 5 bases at V and 6 bases at J, with 13 bases between the two ends. The CDR3 has 13 residues. Germline V lookup: CDR1 MNHEY, CDR2 SVGAGI. The CDR3 DNA sequence: TGTGCCAGCAGTCCCCTCGGGGGTAATGGCTACACCTTC. This codes for CASSPLGGNGYTF.

This clone was picked up one time. The V and J genes are TRBV6-5 and TRBJ2-1; TRBD2 agrees at 10 bases. CDR1 MNHEY and CDR2 SVGAGI come from the germline V gene. After removal of 10 bases from V and 8 bases from J, the junction contained 11 bases not matched to a gene. This CDR3 has 14 residues. CDR3 nucleotides: TGTGCCACCTCTCCTAGCGGGGGTATTTATGAGCAGTTCTTC. As protein: CATSPSGGIYEQFF.

J is TRBJ1-2 and V is TRBV7-9, with 7 bases fitting TRBD1. Trimming cost V 6 bases and J 4 bases; bases outside gene matches: 11. Germline CDR1 and CDR2: SEHNR and FQNEAQ (reference sequence). The CDR3 runs 15 residues. As DNA, the CDR3 is TGTGCCAGCAGTACAAACCCCGGGACAGCCTATGGCTACACCTTC. It codes for CASSTNPGTAYGYTF.

This chain joins TRBV9 and TRBJ2-5; D not resolved. CDR1 SGDLS and CDR2 YYNGEE come from the germline V gene. The CDR3 length is 15 residues. The V gene lost 0 bases and the J gene lost 1 base, with 10 bases spanning the gap. The CDR3: CASSVDPGPQETQYF. The CDR3 DNA follows: TGTGCCAGCAGCGTAGATCCAGGTCCCCAAGAGACCCAGTACTTC.

The chain couples TRBV6-2 or TRBV6-3 to TRBJ2-2; 9 nucleotides match TRBD2. J lost 4 bases, V lost 1 base, and 4 bases had no gene match. Germline assignment: CDR1 MNHEY and CDR2 SVGEGT. This CDR3 contains 16 residues. DNA of the CDR3: TGTGCCAGCAGTTACTTATCTAGCGGGACCACCGGGGAGCTGTTTTTT. Protein sequence: CASSYLSSGTTGELFF.

The gene calls are TRBV6-2 or TRBV6-3 and TRBJ2-3; 11 bases align to TRBD2. Germline loops: CDR1 MNHEY, CDR2 SVGEGT. This CDR3 has 18 amino acids. J gave up 1 base and V 1 base, and 7 bases lay outside the gene matches. The CDR3 coding sequence is TGTGCCAGCAGTTACTTAGCGGGGGGGGCCTTAGGCACAGATACGCAGTATTTT. It translates to CASSYLAGGALGTDTQYF.